The sequence of this TCR beta chain was determined in a study of cytotoxic CD8 clonotypes in ibrutinib-treated CLL. Broader study findings: Before falling back toward baseline at progression, clonality had risen at the time of ibrutinib response.

Regarding this clone: Its antigen is currently unknown.

Target depth was 1 in 200,000 to 1 in 1 million T cells, about 10x per clonotype. Produced via immunoSEQ multiplex PCR; TCRdb's table is partial and in-frame only. The repertoire holds about 130,000 clones, with about 76% as singletons. This CDR3 has 14 amino acids. The V end lost 4 bases, the J end lost 6 bases, and 15 bases lay between the germline ends. The germline gives CDR1 SGHDN, CDR2 FVKESK. This sequence was found in a human donor with chronic lymphocytic leukemia. This rearrangement joins TRBV14 to TRBJ1-2, with D possibly TRBD1 on 5 matching bases. The input for sequencing was PBMCs, taken after 24 months of ibrutinib treatment. This chain's CDR3 is CASSPWGELHGYTF. The CDR3 coding sequence is TGTGCCAGCAGCCCCTGGGGGGAACTGCATGGCTACACCTTC. The variable domain in full, with the rest retrieved from reference TRBV14 and TRBJ1-2, is EAGVTQFPSHSVIEKGQTVTLRCDPISGHDNLYWYRRVMGKEIKFLLHFVKESKQDESGMPNNRFLAERTGGTYSTLKVQPAELEDSGVYFCASSPWGELHGYTFGSGTRLTVV.